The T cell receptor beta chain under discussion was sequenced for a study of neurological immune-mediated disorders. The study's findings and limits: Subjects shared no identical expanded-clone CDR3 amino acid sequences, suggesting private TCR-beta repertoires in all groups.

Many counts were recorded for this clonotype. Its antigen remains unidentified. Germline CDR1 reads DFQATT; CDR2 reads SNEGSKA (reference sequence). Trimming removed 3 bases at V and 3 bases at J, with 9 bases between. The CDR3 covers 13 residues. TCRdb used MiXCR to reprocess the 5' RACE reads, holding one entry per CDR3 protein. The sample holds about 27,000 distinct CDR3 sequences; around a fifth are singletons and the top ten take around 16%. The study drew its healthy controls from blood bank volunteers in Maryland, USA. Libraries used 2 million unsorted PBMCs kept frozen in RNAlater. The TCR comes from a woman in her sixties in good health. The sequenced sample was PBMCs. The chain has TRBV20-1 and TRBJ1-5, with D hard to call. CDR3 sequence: CSASPYDNQPQHF. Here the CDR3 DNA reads TGCAGTGCTAGCCCCTACGACAATCAGCCCCAGCATTTT.